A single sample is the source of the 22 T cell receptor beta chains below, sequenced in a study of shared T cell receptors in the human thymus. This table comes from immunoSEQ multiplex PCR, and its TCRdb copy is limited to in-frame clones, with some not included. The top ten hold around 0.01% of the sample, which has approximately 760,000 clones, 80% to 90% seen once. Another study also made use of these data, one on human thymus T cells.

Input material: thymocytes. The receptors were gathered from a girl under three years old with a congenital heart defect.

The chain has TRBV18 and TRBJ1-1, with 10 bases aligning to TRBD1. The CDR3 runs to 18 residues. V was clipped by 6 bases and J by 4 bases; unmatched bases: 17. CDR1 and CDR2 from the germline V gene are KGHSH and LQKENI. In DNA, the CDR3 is TGTGCCAGCTCCACACCCGGGGACAGGGGTGGGATCAGCACTGAAGCTTTCTTT. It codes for CASSTPGDRGGISTEAFF.

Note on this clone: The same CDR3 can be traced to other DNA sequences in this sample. CDR3: CSVVPGGTEAFF. The DNA for the CDR3 is TGCAGCGTCGTTCCCGGGGGAACTGAAGCTTTCTTT. The chain uses TRBV29-1 and TRBJ1-1; TRBD1 might be the D (5 bases). Germline CDR1 SQVTM, CDR2 ANQGSEA. This CDR3 is 12 amino acids long. V shed 6 bases and J shed 5 bases, with 13 bases lying between them.

CDR3 DNA: TGTGCAAGTCGCTTAGGGCCGGACAGGGGAGGGGTGAACACTGAAGCTTTCTTT. The encoded protein is CASRLGPDRGGVNTEAFF. The genes are TRBV12-2 and TRBJ1-1; the table's D gene call, TRBD1, was not cross checked with the DNA. TRBV12-2 constitutes a pseudogene. The CDR3 covers 18 residues.

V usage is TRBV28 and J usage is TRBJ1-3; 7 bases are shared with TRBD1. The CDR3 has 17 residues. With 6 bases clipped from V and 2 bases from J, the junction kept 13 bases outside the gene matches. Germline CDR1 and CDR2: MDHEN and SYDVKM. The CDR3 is CASSLGPVTGPGNTIYF. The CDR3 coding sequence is TGTGCCAGCAGCCTTGGCCCCGTGACAGGGCCTGGAAACACCATATATTTT.

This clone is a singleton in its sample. CDR3 sequence: CASSFTSQGTGGSYNEQFF. As DNA, the CDR3 is TGTGCCAGCAGTTTCACAAGCCAAGGGACAGGGGGTTCGTACAATGAGCAGTTCTTC. J is TRBJ2-1 and V is TRBV27; 11 nucleotides line up with TRBD1. CDR1 and CDR2 (germline): MNHEY, SMNVEV (reference sequence). CDR3 length equals 19 residues. Trimming at V came to 3 bases and at J to 4 bases, leaving 14 bases not matched to a gene.

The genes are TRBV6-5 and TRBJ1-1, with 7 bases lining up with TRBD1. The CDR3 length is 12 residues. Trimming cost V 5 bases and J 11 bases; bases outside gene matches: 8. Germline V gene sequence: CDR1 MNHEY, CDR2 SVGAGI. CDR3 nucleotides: TGTGCCAGCAGTAGCAGACAGGGTGGCGCTTTCTTT. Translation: CASSSRQGGAFF.

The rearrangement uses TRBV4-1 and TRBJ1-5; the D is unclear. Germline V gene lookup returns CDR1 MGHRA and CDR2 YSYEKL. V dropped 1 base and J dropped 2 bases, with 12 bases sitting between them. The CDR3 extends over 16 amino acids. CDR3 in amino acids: CASSQGGCGGNQPQHF. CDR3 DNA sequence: TGCGCCAGCAGCCAAGGAGGGTGCGGGGGCAATCAGCCCCAGCATTTT.

CDR3 region: CASSPRSKGQLPYEQYF. The DNA for the CDR3 is TGTGCCAGCTCACCACGGTCGAAGGGGCAGTTACCCTACGAGCAGTACTTC. V and J are TRBV18 and TRBJ2-7; a weak D match, TRBD1 (5 bases). The CDR3 is 17 amino acids. V was pared by 1 base and J by 2 bases, with 18 bases between. Per the germline V gene, CDR1 is KGHSH and CDR2 is LQKENI.

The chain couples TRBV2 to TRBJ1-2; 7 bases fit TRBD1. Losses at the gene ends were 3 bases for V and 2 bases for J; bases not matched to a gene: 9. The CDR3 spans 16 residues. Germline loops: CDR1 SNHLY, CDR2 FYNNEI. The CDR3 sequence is CASSEFLGQLNYGYTF. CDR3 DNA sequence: TGTGCCAGCAGTGAGTTTTTGGGACAGTTAAACTATGGCTACACCTTC. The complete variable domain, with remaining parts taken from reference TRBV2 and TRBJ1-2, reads EPEVTQTPSHQVTQMGQEVILRCVPISNHLYFYWYRQILGQKVEFLVSFYNNEISEKSEIFDDQFSVERPDGSNFTLKIRSTKLEDSAMYFCASSEFLGQLNYGYTFGSGTRLTVV.

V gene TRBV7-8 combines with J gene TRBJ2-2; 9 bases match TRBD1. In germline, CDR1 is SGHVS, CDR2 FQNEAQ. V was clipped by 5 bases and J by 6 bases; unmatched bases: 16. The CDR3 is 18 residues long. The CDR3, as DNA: TGTGCCAGCAGCCTTCGGGACAGGGTGTATTGGTTCTCCGGGGAGCTGTTTTTT. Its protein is CASSLRDRVYWFSGELFF.

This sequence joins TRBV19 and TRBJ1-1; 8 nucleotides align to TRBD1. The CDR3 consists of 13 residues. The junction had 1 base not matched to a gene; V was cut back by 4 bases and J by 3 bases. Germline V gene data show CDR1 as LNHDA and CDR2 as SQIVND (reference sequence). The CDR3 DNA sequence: TGTGCCAGTAGTACGACAGGGGACACTGAAGCTTTCTTT. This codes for CASSTTGDTEAFF.

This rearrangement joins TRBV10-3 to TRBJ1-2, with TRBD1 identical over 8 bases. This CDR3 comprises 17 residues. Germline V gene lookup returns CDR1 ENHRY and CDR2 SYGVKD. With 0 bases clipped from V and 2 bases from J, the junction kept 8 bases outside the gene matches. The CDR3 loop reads CAISESTVDRGNYGYTF. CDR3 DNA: TGTGCCATCAGTGAGTCTACGGTAGACAGGGGAAACTATGGCTACACCTTC.

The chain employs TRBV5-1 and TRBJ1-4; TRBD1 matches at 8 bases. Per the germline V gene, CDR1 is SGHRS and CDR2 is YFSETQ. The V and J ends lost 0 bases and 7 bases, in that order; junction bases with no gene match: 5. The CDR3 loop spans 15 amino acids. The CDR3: CASSLGTGPGEKLFF. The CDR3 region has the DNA TGCGCCAGCAGCTTGGGGACAGGGCCTGGTGAAAAACTGTTTTTT.

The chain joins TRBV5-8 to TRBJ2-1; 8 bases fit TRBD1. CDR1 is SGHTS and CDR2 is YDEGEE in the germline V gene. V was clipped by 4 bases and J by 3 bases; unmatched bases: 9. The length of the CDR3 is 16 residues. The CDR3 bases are TGTGCCAGCAGCCAGCCTTACGACAGGGGCTACAATGAGCAGTTCTTC. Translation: CASSQPYDRGYNEQFF.

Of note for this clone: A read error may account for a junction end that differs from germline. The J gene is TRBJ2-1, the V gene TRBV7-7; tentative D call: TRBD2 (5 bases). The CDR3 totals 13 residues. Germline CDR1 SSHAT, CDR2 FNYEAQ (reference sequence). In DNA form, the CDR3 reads TGTGCTAGCAGCTTCGGTGTAGGGAGTGGGCAGTTCTTC. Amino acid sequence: CASSFGVGSGQFF.

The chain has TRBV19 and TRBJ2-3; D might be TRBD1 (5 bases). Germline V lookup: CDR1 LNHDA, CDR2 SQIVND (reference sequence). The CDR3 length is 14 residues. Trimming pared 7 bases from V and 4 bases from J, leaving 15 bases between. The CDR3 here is CASIPPKGPDTQYF. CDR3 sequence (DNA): TGTGCCAGTATTCCTCCTAAGGGGCCAGATACGCAGTATTTT.

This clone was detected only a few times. The chain's CDR3 is CASSQDAGGSWLNTEAFF. The DNA of the CDR3 is TGCGCCAGCAGCCAAGACGCAGGGGGCTCTTGGTTGAACACTGAAGCTTTCTTT. V usage is TRBV4-1 and J usage is TRBJ1-1; 8 nucleotides agree with TRBD1. Germline V lookup: CDR1 MGHRA, CDR2 YSYEKL. V shed 0 bases, J shed 0 bases, and the junction held 9 bases outside the gene matches. The length of the CDR3 is 18 residues.

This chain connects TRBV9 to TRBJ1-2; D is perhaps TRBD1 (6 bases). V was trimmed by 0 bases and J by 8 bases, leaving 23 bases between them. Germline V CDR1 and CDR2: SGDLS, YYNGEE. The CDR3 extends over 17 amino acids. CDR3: CASSVDTGRARVSGYTF. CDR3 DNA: TGTGCCAGCAGCGTAGATACAGGGCGGGCCAGGGTGTCGGGCTACACCTTC.

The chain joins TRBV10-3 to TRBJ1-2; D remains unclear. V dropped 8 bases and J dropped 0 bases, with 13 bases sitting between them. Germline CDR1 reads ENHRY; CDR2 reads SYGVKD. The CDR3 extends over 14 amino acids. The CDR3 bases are TGTGCCATCGCTTACGGCGGAGCTAACTATGGCTACACCTTC. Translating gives CAIAYGGANYGYTF.

The CDR3 nucleotides read TGTGCCAGCAGCTTCAGACTAGCTCTCAATGAGCAGTTCTTC. Translated, it gives CASSFRLALNEQFF. This chain links TRBV5-4 with TRBJ2-1, with TRBD2 identical over 7 bases. This CDR3 is 14 amino acids long. V trimming: 2 bases; J trimming: 6 bases; junction bases outside the gene matches: 5. Germline-derived CDR1 and CDR2 are SGHNT and YYREEE (reference sequence).

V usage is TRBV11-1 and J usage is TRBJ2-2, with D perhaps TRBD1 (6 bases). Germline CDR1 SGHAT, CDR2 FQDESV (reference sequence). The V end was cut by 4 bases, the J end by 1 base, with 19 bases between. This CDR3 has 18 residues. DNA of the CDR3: TGTGCCAGCAGCTGCAAAGAAAATGGACAGATGAACACCGGGGAGCTGTTTTTT. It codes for CASSCKENGQMNTGELFF.

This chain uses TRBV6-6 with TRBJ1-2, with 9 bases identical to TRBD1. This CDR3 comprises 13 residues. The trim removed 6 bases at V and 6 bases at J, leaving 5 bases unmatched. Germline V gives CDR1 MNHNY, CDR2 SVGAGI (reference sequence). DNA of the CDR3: TGTGCCAGCAGGACCGGGACAGGGCATGGCTACACCTTC. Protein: CASRTGTGHGYTF.